These T cell receptor beta chains were read from a single sample in a study of CD8+CD57+ T cells in acquired aplastic anemia. TCRdb re-called the reads with MiXCR, one entry per CDR3 protein. The sample consists of approximately 170,000 distinct CDR3 sequences, roughly half of them appearing once. The specimen sequenced was sorted CD4+, CD8+, or CD8+CD57+ T cells (not recorded which) from PBMCs. The source is a human donor in good health, serving as a control. Both conserved end residues are part of each CDR3. Each record gives: J gene, V gene, D gene, clone size, CDR3 DNA, CDR3 protein. A D gene is named only where the DNA matches it firmly. Clone sizes are given selectively: once, few, many, or a class where the clone is expanded.

>TRBJ2-3|TRBV7-2|TRBD2|NA
TGTGCCAGCAGCTTAGCGAGCGGGAGGGGTACGCAGTATTTT
CASSLASGRGTQYF
>TRBJ2-3|TRBV2|NA|NA
TGTGCCAGCAGCTTAGGGCTTTCTTGGGCAGATACGCAGTATTTT
CASSLGLSWADTQYF
>TRBJ2-7|TRBV4-1|NA|many
TGCGCCAGCAGCCAGACTGGGGGGTACTCCTACGAGCAGTACTTC
CASSQTGGYSYEQYF
>TRBJ1-1|TRBV18|NA|few
TGTGCCAGCTCACCACTTCAAGGGTCACAGTTATATGGGAACACTGAAGCTTTCTTT
CASSPLQGSQLYGNTEAFF
>TRBJ1-2|TRBV5-1|TRBD1|few
TGCGCCAGCAGCTTGGAAGGGGACAGGGCCATCACCTTC
CASSLEGDRAITF
>TRBJ1-1|TRBV2|TRBD1|once
TGTGCCAGCAGTGTGGACAGGGAAACTGAAGCTTTCTTT
CASSVDRETEAFF
>TRBJ2-1|TRBV20-1|TRBD2|many
TGCAGTGCTACGAGCGGGGACCACGGTGAGCAGTTCTTC
CSATSGDHGEQFF
>TRBJ2-5|TRBV6-1|NA|NA
TGTGCCAGCAGGAGGGGGAAGCAAGAGACCCAGTACTTC
CASRRGKQETQYF
>TRBJ2-2|TRBV10-3|TRBD1|NA
TGTGCCATCAGTGAACCAAAAGGGACAGGGGGGACAGGGGGCAGCGGGGAGCTGTTTTTT
CAISEPKGTGGTGGSGELFF
>TRBJ1-2|TRBV5-1|TRBD1|many
TGCGCCAGCACCCCGAGATCGACAGGGGGGAACTATGGCTACACCTTC
CASTPRSTGGNYGYTF
>TRBJ1-3|TRBV10-3|NA|many
TGTGCCATCAGTGGCGGCAGTGGAAACACCATATATTTT
CAISGGSGNTIYF
>TRBJ2-7|TRBV20-1|TRBD2|NA
TGCAGTGCTAGAGATCTGAGCGGGGGGTCCTCCTACAAGCAGTACTTC
CSARDLSGGSSYKQYF
>TRBJ2-7|TRBV19|NA|NA
TGTGCCACCCAACGGATAGGGACCTACGAGCAGTACTTC
CATQRIGTYEQYF
>TRBJ2-7|TRBV20-1|NA|many
TGCAGTGCTAGACCCCTAGCAGGTGAGCAGTACTTC
CSARPLAGEQYF
>TRBJ2-1|TRBV4-2|NA|once
TGTGCCAGCAGCCAAGTGGCAAGCGGGTTTGAGCAGTTCTTC
CASSQVASGFEQFF
>TRBJ1-1|TRBV10-3|NA|NA
TGTGCCAGCAGTTACGGACATCGGGGTGGAGAAGCTTTCTTT
CASSYGHRGGEAFF
>TRBJ2-4|TRBV6-2/TRBV6-3|NA|few
TGTGCCAGCAGCTCATCTTCGGGAAACATTCAGTACTTC
CASSSSSGNIQYF
>TRBJ1-2|TRBV29-1|NA|few
TGCAGCGCCCCCTCGGCCAAGGGGCGACGTGGCTACACCTTC
CSAPSAKGRRGYTF
>TRBJ1-1|TRBV28|TRBD1|NA
TGTGCCAGCAGTTTAGGGGACAGGGGGACGGGTGAAGCTTTCTTT
CASSLGDRGTGEAFF
>TRBJ1-2|TRBV15|TRBD1|NA
TGTGCCACCAGCGGCGGGACAGGGAAAGGCTACACCTTC
CATSGGTGKGYTF
>TRBJ1-4|TRBV25-1|NA|NA
TGTGCCAGCAGTGAATTTGGGGCAGCCGAAAAACTGTTTTTT
CASSEFGAAEKLFF
>TRBJ2-7|TRBV11-2|TRBD1|NA
TGTGCCAGCAGCTTACCCCGGACAGGGACCACCTACGAGCAGTACTTC
CASSLPRTGTTYEQYF
>TRBJ2-7|TRBV7-2|TRBD1|NA
TGTGCCAGCAGATCAGGGGGCAGTTCCTACGAGCAGTACTTC
CASRSGGSSYEQYF
>TRBJ1-4|TRBV7-9|NA|NA
TGTGCCAGCAGCAGTGGGAGTACAACTAATGAAAAACTGTTTTTT
CASSSGSTTNEKLFF
>TRBJ1-1|TRBV6-5|NA|many
TGTGCCAGCAGTTACGGTCCCACAGGGCGAACTGAAGCTTTCTTT
CASSYGPTGRTEAFF
>TRBJ2-3|TRBV20-1|TRBD1|NA
TGCAGTGCTAGGCCGGGACAGAAGGATACGCAGTATTTT
CSARPGQKDTQYF
>TRBJ1-5|TRBV9|TRBD1|few
TGTGCCAGCAGCCCGACAGGGACCAGCAATCAGCCCCAGCATTTT
CASSPTGTSNQPQHF
>TRBJ1-5|TRBV20-1|NA|NA
TGCAGTGCTAGAGGCCGTGCCCTTAATCAGCCCCAGCATTTT
CSARGRALNQPQHF
>TRBJ1-2|TRBV20-1|TRBD1|NA
TGCAGTGCCTCGACAGGGGTCACCTATGGCTACACCTTC
CSASTGVTYGYTF
>TRBJ2-7|TRBV25-1|TRBD1|NA
TGTGCCAGCAGGAGAGGGACAGGAGGGCTAGGCGAGCAGTACTTC
CASRRGTGGLGEQYF
>TRBJ1-2|TRBV9|TRBD1|NA
TGTGCCGGCAGCGGGGACAGGGGAAATGGCTACACCTTC
CAGSGDRGNGYTF
>TRBJ1-2|TRBV20-1|NA|NA
TGCAGTGCTAGAGATACAGCCGGTGGCTACACCTTC
CSARDTAGGYTF
>TRBJ2-4|TRBV15|NA|many
TGTGCCACCAGGGAGCAGGGGGCCAAAAACATTCAGTACTTC
CATREQGAKNIQYF
>TRBJ2-7|TRBV12-3/TRBV12-4|NA|many
TGTGCCAGCAGTTTTACAGGCTCCTACGAGCAGTACTTC
CASSFTGSYEQYF
>TRBJ1-6|TRBV11-1|TRBD1|many
TGTGCCAGCAGCAACCGACAGGGGGTTCGGGGAGATCCCCTCCACTTT
CASSNRQGVRGDPLHF
>TRBJ1-1|TRBV19|NA|many
TGTGCCAGTAGTATGCCCGGGACGGGGAACACTGAAGCTTTCTTT
CASSMPGTGNTEAFF
>TRBJ2-1|TRBV12-5|TRBD1|NA
TGTGCTAGTGGGCGGACAGGGGAGGTCAATGAGCAGTTCTTC
CASGRTGEVNEQFF
>TRBJ2-3|TRBV9|TRBD1|NA
TGTGCCAGCAGCGTAGACAGGGGGCGCTGGAATGAGCAGTATTTT
CASSVDRGRWNEQYF
>TRBJ2-5|TRBV15|TRBD1|once
TGTGCCACCAGCGTAGACAGGGAAGTTGGGGAGACCCAGTACTTC
CATSVDREVGETQYF
>TRBJ2-7|TRBV28|NA|once
TGTGCCAGCAGTCAAGGTCTTGGGGTAGCCTACGAGCAGTACTTC
CASSQGLGVAYEQYF
>TRBJ1-2|TRBV6-5|NA|many
TGTGCCAGCAGTTACTCGAAAACAGGGATCTATGGCTACACCTTC
CASSYSKTGIYGYTF
>TRBJ2-1|TRBV11-2|NA|many
TGTGCCAGCAGCTTAGTAGGGTGGCAGGTGAGCAATGAGCAGTTCTTC
CASSLVGWQVSNEQFF
>TRBJ1-6|TRBV2|NA|NA
TGTGCCAGCAGTCCAGACAGTCCCGCTAATTCACCCCTCCACTTT
CASSPDSPANSPLHF
>TRBJ1-2|TRBV5-1|TRBD1|NA
TGCGCCAGCAGCGCCCCCGGGACAGTGACAGCTAACTATGGCTACACCTTC
CASSAPGTVTANYGYTF
>TRBJ1-3|TRBV19|NA|NA
TGTGCCAGTACCCAATTCCCGGGGTCTTTCGGAAACACCATATATTTT
CASTQFPGSFGNTIYF
>TRBJ2-3|TRBV19|NA|NA
TGTGCCAGTAGCCCGGTCCCGGACACAAGCACAGATACGCAGTATTTT
CASSPVPDTSTDTQYF
>TRBJ2-5|TRBV24-1|NA|NA
TGCGCCACCAGTGTAGGGGCAGGCGCCGGCGGGGAGACCCAGTACTTC
CATSVGAGAGGETQYF
>TRBJ2-5|TRBV12-3/TRBV12-4|TRBD2|NA
TGTATCAGCAGCCGAGTAGCGGGGTTTCAAGAGACCCAGTACTTC
CISSRVAGFQETQYF
>TRBJ2-2|TRBV7-8|NA|many
TGTGCCAGCAGCCTGGACAGTTCGAACACCGGGGAGCTGTTTTTT
CASSLDSSNTGELFF
>TRBJ2-7|TRBV19|NA|NA
TGTGCCAGTAGTATTTCCAGTTCAACCTACGAGCAGTACTTC
CASSISSSTYEQYF
>TRBJ2-3|TRBV20-1|NA|NA
TGCAGTGCTGGACGCGATACGCAGTATTTT
CSAGRDTQYF
>TRBJ2-1|TRBV20-1|TRBD1|NA
TGCAGTGCTAGAGCGGGACAGGGCGCCTACAATGAGCAGTTCTTC
CSARAGQGAYNEQFF